This T cell receptor beta chain was identified in a study of tumor and adjacent non-tumor tissue in lung cancer. On the study more broadly: The patients, roughly 10 men and 5 or 6 women, were roughly 30 to 80 with stage I to III disease.

The table lists this clonotype with a count of one. A read error is likely, as this CDR3 ends without the conserved phenylalanine or tryptophan. Three rounds of nested PCR, following a modified ARM-PCR protocol, produced the TCRbeta library. TCRdb analysed the multiplex PCR reads with MiXCR anew, one entry per CDR3 protein. The data hold about 86,000 distinct CDR3 sequences, with 75% to 85% observed a single time. This sample's RNA came from whole unsorted tissue. More than 3 cm separated this lung sample from the edge of the tumor. Germline V gene lookup returns CDR1 DFQATT and CDR2 SNEGSKA (reference sequence). The CDR3 sequence is 12 residues long.

The J gene is TRBJ2-5, the V gene TRBV20-1; D is unclear. Sequenced: distant non-tumor lung tissue. This receptor was taken from a woman in her 50s with non-small cell lung cancer. The CDR3 region has the DNA TGCAATGCTCTGTCTTGGGGAGAGACCCAGTACTTA. Its protein product is CNALSWGETQYL.